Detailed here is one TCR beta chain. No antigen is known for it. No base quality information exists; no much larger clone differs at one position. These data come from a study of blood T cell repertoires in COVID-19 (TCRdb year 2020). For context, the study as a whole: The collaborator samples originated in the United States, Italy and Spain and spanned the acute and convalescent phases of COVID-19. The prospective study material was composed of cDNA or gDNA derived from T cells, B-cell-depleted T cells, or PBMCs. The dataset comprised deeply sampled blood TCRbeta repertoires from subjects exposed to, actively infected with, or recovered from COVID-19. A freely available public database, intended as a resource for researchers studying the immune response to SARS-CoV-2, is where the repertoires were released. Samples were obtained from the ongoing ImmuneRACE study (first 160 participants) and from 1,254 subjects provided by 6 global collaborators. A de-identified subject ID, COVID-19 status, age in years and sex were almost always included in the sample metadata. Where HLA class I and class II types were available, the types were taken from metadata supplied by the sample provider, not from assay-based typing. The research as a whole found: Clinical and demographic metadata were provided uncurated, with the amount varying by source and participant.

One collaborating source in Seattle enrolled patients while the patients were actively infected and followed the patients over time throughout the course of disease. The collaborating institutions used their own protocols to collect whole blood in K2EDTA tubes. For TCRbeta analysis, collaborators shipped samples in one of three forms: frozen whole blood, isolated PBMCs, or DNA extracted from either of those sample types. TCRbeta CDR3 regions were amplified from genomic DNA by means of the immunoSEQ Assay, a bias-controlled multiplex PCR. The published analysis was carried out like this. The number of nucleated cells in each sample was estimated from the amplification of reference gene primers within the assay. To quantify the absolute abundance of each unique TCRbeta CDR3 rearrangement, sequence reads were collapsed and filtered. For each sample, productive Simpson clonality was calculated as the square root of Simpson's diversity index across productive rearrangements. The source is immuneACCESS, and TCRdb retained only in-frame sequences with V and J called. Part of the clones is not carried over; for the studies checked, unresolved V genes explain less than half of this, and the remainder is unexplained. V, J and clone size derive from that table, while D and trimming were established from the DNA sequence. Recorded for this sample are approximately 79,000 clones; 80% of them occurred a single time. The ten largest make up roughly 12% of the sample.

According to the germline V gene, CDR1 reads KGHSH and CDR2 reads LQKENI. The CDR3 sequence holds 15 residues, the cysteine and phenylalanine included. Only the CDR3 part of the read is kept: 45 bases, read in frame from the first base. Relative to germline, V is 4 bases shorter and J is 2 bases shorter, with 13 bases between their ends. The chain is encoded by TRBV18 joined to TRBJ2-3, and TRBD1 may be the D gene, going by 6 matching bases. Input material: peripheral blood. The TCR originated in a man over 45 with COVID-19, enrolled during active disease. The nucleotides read TGTGCCAGCTCACAGGGGCAGGGGCTCACAGATACGCAGTATTTT. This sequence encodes CASSQGQGLTDTQYF. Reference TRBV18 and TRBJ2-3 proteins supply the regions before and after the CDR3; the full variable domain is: NAGVMQNPRHLVRRRGQEARLRCSPMKGHSHVYWYRQLPEEGLKFMVYLQKENIIDESGMPKERFSAEFPKEGPSILRIQQVVRGDSAAYFCASSQGQGLTDTQYFGPGTRLTVL.